This T cell receptor beta chain appears in the sequencing data of a study of molecular identifiers for immune sequencing clone quantification (dated by TCRdb to the late 2010s). As for the study more broadly: For a replicate experiment, RNA from roughly 20,000 or 100,000 naive CD8 T cells was divided into five aliquots, and four of the five aliquots were sequenced. This methods study used CD8 T cells to benchmark TCR RNA copy counting and molecular-identifier clustering-based TCR repertoire sequencing (MIDCIRS). Paper-wide results and their limitations: The naive libraries included spiked-in Jurkat TCR RNA (around 9 copies' worth), and this RNA is not part of the donor repertoire. Clones above 20 RNA copies held over 98% of molecules in CMV-specific effector cells but under 1% in naive cells. Modeling indicated about three TCR RNA copies recovered per cell, compared with roughly 9.7 by digital PCR, which implies a capture efficiency of 25% to 35%. Identical TCR molecules sharing a barcode could cause highly expanded clone sizes to be underestimated. Spiked-in Jurkat TCR RNA equal to a single cell's worth was reported to be detectable even within 1,200,000 naive CD8 T cells. Without barcode sub-clustering, chimeric consensus sequences inflated TCR diversity; chimeras reached as high as 47%.

Libraries of naive CD8 T cells were built from approximately 22,000 to 940,000 sorted cells, with 10%, 30% or 50% of the purified RNA used. Naive CD8 T cells were FACS-sorted as CD8+CD4-CCR7+CD45RA+ on a BD FACSAria II into RLT Plus buffer. To test detection sensitivity, Jurkat RNA equal to around 10 TCR copies was added to samples of about 19,000-1,100,000 naive CD8 T cells. CD8 T cells were enriched with RosetteSep CD8+ T Cell Enrichment Cocktail and Ficoll-Paque, followed by ACK red cell lysis. In the germline V gene, CDR1 corresponds to SGDLS and CDR2 to YYNGEE. There are 15 amino acids in the CDR3, from cysteine to phenylalanine inclusive. Only CDR3 DNA remains: 45 bases, in frame from the first base. The germline V end is reduced by 4 bases and the J end by 4 bases; junction bases left unmatched: 7. Note on this clonotype: Its antigen specificity is not known. No clone much larger than this one lies a single base away; base qualities are absent.

Libraries were constructed by PCR. Instrument on record: Illumina HiSeq 4000. Bulk TCR libraries were generated as previously described, with the TCR primers listed in Table S5 used. The Qiagen AllPrep DNA/RNA kit was used to purify total RNA. Before any analysis, reads coming from multiple sequencing runs of the same library were combined into one pool. In the original analysis: Reads were retained only if the reads had an exact TCR constant sequence, and the retained reads were trimmed to 150 nt and grouped according to their 12-nt molecular barcodes. Reads within each barcode group were sub-clustered using a 15% Levenshtein threshold, and quality-weighted consensus sequences were constructed for each RNA molecule. Non-functional sequences were removed, as were lower-count sequences one edit away from another. On the basis of fitting two negative binomial distributions, barcode sub-clusters with fewer than 20% of the maximum read count were discarded. The raw public data were reprocessed by TCRdb itself: fastp quality trimming at Q25, MiXCR clonotype calling, in-frame beta chains only. Each record represents a unique CDR3 protein, reported with the most common genes and DNA among its rows. The V and J calls shown here were made by TCRdb, not taken from the authors' results. The sample has about 640,000 distinct CDR3 sequences on record, just under 20% of them singletons. Around 0.9% of the sample rests with the top ten.

The receptor comes from a human donor in good health. Some libraries in this study had Jurkat cell RNA spiked in. Here the chain combines TRBV9 and TRBJ2-3, and 9 junctional nucleotides match TRBD1. Source material: naive CD8+ T cells from blood, with Jurkat cell RNA spiked in. This sample's cell subset or site label indicates: FACS-sorted CD8+CD4-CCR7+CD45RA+ naive T cells. The CDR3 region has the sequence CASSPETGGADTQYF. The DNA sequence is TGTGCCAGCAGCCCAGAGACAGGGGGGGCAGATACGCAGTATTTT.